This T cell receptor beta chain was found in a study of T cells in Graves' hyperthyroidism and ophthalmopathy. Turning to the study itself: Peripheral blood samples were taken at initial diagnosis, prior to any treatment.

The table lists this clonotype with a few counts. The germline CDR1 and CDR2 sequences are MNHEY and SVGAGI. Trimming cost V 2 bases and J 2 bases; bases outside gene matches: 7. The length of the CDR3 is 16 residues. The CDR3 regions of TCR beta were amplified from RNA transcripts. First-round RT-PCR targeting the TCR CDR3 was performed with the HTBI primer set. TCRdb itself ran the multiplex PCR reads through MiXCR, one entry per CDR3 protein. Of some 800,000 distinct CDR3 sequences listed, around 38% are singletons. Newly diagnosed patients aged 18 to 65 had hyperthyroidism of under 2 months' duration. Investigators excluded patients with uncontrolled infection, other autoimmune disease, pregnancy or lactation.

Sequenced input: blood. This sequence joins TRBV6-5 and TRBJ1-2, with 8 nucleotides matching TRBD1. The origin of this receptor is a man aged 18 to 29 with Graves' hyperthyroidism. The DNA for the CDR3 is TGTGCCAGCAGTTACCCCGGACAGGGAAAGAACTATGGCTACACCTTC. Its translation is CASSYPGQGKNYGYTF.